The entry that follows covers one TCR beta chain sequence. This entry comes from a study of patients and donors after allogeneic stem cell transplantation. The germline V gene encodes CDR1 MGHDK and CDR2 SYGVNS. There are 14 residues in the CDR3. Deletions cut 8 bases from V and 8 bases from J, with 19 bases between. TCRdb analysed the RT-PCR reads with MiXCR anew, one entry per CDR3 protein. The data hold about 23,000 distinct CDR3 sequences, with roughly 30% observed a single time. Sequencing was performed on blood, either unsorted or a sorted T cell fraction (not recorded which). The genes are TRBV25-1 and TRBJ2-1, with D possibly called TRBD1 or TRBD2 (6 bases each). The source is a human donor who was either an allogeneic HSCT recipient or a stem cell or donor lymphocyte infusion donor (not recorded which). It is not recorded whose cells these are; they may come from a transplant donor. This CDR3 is CASEPLRGADEQFF. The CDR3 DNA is TGTGCCAGCGAACCTTTAAGGGGGGCCGATGAGCAGTTCTTC.